A single sample is the source of the 10 T cell receptor beta chains below, sequenced in a study of T cells in Graves' hyperthyroidism and ophthalmopathy. TCR beta CDR3 region amplification was performed from RNA transcripts. When the TCR CDR3 underwent first-round RT-PCR, the HTBI primer set was used. In TCRdb, the multiplex PCR reads were re-called with MiXCR into one record per CDR3 protein. Of under 400,000 distinct CDR3 sequences in the sample, 15% to 20% were seen once. Sequencing input: blood. The source of these receptors is a young man with Graves' hyperthyroidism.

The sample holds many counts of this clonotype. The J gene is TRBJ1-1, the V gene TRBV24-1, with D hard to call. The germline V gene encodes CDR1 KGHDR and CDR2 SFDVKD. The CDR3 sequence is 13 residues long. The germline V and J ends were trimmed by 1 base and 8 bases, with 10 bases remaining between them. CDR3 loop: CATSDFKRGEAFF. The CDR3 nucleotides read TGTGCCACCAGTGATTTTAAACGGGGAGAAGCTTTCTTT.

The chain carries TRBV7-9 and TRBJ2-1; no clear D gene. CDR1 and CDR2 (germline): SEHNR, FQNEAQ (reference sequence). This CDR3 spans 13 amino acids. Between the trimmed V and J ends, which lost 1 base and 5 bases, there was a span of 6 bases. This chain's CDR3 is CASSLDVDNEQFF. CDR3 sequence (DNA): TGTGCCAGCAGCTTAGACGTGGACAATGAGCAGTTCTTC.

This clonotype has a count of ten or more. The chain joins TRBV5-1 to TRBJ2-7; D perhaps matches TRBD1 (6 bases). This CDR3 contains 14 residues. The germline V and J ends were trimmed by 4 bases and 5 bases, with 16 bases remaining between them. Germline values: CDR1 SGHRS, CDR2 YFSETQ. The CDR3 sequence: CASSRDRPEDEQYF. CDR3 DNA sequence: TGCGCCAGCAGCCGCGACAGGCCCGAGGACGAGCAGTACTTC. The variable domain in full, with the rest retrieved from reference TRBV5-1 and TRBJ2-7, is KAGVTQTPRYLIKTRGQQVTLSCSPISGHRSVSWYQQTPGQGLQFLFEYFSETQRNKGNFPGRFSGRQFSNSRSEMNVSTLELGDSALYLCASSRDRPEDEQYFGPGTRLTVT.

This clonotype was detected a few times. The rearrangement joins TRBV27 to TRBJ2-2; D remains unclear. V shed 7 bases and J shed 4 bases, with 7 bases lying between them. The V gene's germline CDR1 is MNHEY and CDR2 SMNVEV (reference sequence). There are 12 residues in the CDR3. Here the CDR3 reads CASKEITGELFF. The CDR3 DNA reads as TGTGCCAGCAAGGAGATCACCGGGGAGCTGTTTTTT.

The chain couples TRBV20-1 to TRBJ1-3; D uncertain. The germline V and J ends were trimmed by 5 bases and 0 bases, with 20 bases remaining between them. The CDR3 totals 17 residues. The germline CDR1 and CDR2 sequences are DFQATT and SNEGSKA (reference sequence). CDR3 in DNA: TGCAGTGCTCGAGGGTTCGAAACTCCCCTCTCTGGAAACACCATATATTTT. This gives the protein CSARGFETPLSGNTIYF.

This clonotype was observed many times. The V gene is TRBV28, the J gene TRBJ2-7; D is perhaps TRBD1 (6 bases). Germline loops: CDR1 MDHEN, CDR2 SYDVKM. The CDR3 contains 14 residues. V gave up 4 bases and J gave up 2 bases, with 12 bases separating them. The CDR3 bases are TGTGCCAGCAGTTGGACAGCCAGAACCTACGAGCAGTACTTC. Translating gives CASSWTARTYEQYF.

This clonotype was seen a few times. This chain uses TRBV20-1 with TRBJ1-5; 9 positions agree with TRBD1. In germline, CDR1 is DFQATT, CDR2 SNEGSKA (reference sequence). Trimming took 0 bases from V and 7 from J; bases not matched to a gene: 4. This CDR3 comprises 14 residues. The CDR3 nucleotides read TGCAGTGCTAGAGATATAACAGGGGGCCAGCCCCAGCATTTT. This gives the protein CSARDITGGQPQHF.

In its sample, this clonotype was seen many times. The gene calls are TRBV7-3 and TRBJ2-7, with 14 bases that match TRBD2. The CDR3 covers 15 residues. The V and J ends lost 4 bases and 5 bases, in that order; junction bases with no gene match: 4. Looked up from germline, CDR1 is SGHTA and CDR2 is FQGTGA. The CDR3 sequence is CASSSGLAGVDEQYF. As DNA, the CDR3 is TGTGCCAGCAGCTCGGGACTAGCGGGAGTCGACGAGCAGTACTTC.

The sample holds many counts of this clonotype. The chain carries TRBV12-3 or TRBV12-4 and TRBJ2-1; 11 positions agree with TRBD2. This CDR3 is built from 16 residues. J lost 2 bases, V lost 6 bases, and 6 bases had no gene match. CDR3 sequence reads: CASRPIAGGPYNEQFF. DNA of the CDR3: TGTGCCAGCAGGCCCATAGCGGGAGGGCCCTACAATGAGCAGTTCTTC.

This clonotype has only a few counts. The chain's CDR3 is CASSLGTPNNEQFF. The CDR3 DNA follows: TGTGCCAGCAGCCTCGGGACTCCGAACAATGAGCAGTTCTTC. This chain connects TRBV19 to TRBJ2-1, with D possibly TRBD2 on 6 matching bases. V was pared by 9 bases and J by 5 bases, with 17 bases between. The germline CDR1 and CDR2 sequences are LNHDA and SQIVND (reference sequence). The length of the CDR3 is 14 residues.